The rows below give T cell receptor beta chains drawn from one sample of a study of vaccination effects on CD4 cells after COVID-19. Method: immunoSEQ multiplex PCR; TCRdb's copy keeps in-frame clones and lacks some. The sample lists 70,000 to 75,000 clones; around 77% were seen once. These receptors lack a known antigen. Here the sequenced sample was CD4+ T cells from PBMCs cultured without peptide, taken before COVID-19 vaccination. The receptors stem from a human donor who received a COVID-19 vaccine. The CDR3 runs from the conserved cysteine through the conserved F or W. Expanded clones are given a class, and other clones once, few, many or no size at all.

clone size	V gene	J gene	CDR3 protein
.	TRBV24-1	TRBJ2-3	CATMSGASDTQYF
.	TRBV5-4	TRBJ2-3	CASGRSTDTQYF
.	TRBV5-1	TRBJ2-3	CASFPGQRTDTQYF
.	TRBV7-8	TRBJ2-5	CATRRGGQETQYF
.	TRBV4-1	TRBJ1-4	CASSHPGEKLFF
.	TRBV7-2	TRBJ1-6	CASSLERANSPLHF
once	TRBV6-5	TRBJ1-3	CASWTGPGNTIYF
.	TRBV28	TRBJ1-1	CASLSILSGMNTEAFF
.	TRBV4-1	TRBJ1-6	CASSQVADSPLHF
once	TRBV5-5	TRBJ1-5	CASSPRGGLNQPQHF
.	TRBV27	TRBJ2-2	CASSDRGTAGELFF
.	TRBV5-3	TRBJ1-6	CARGGSGTGGLVLSGAYNSPLHF
.	TRBV30	TRBJ1-5	CAWSKTGNQPQHF
few	TRBV4-3	TRBJ2-2	CASSQREKTGELFF
.	TRBV5-1	TRBJ2-5	CASSQGHEETQYF
.	TRBV5-1	TRBJ2-5	CASRPLASLQETQYF
.	TRBV6-5	TRBJ2-3	CASTSTARGRAQYF
once	TRBV4-3	TRBJ1-4	CASSQVGALGTNEKLFF
.	TRBV3-1/TRBV3-2	TRBJ2-1	CASSQTSGDNAQFF
.	TRBV5-7	TRBJ2-5	CASSLWISNSLKETQYF
.	TRBV24-1	TRBJ2-5	CATSDTQSIETQYF
.	TRBV5-8	TRBJ2-3	CASSLDSSDTQYF
.	TRBV6-5	TRBJ1-4	CASSTGDEKLFF
.	TRBV5-1	TRBJ2-1	CASSFRDSPYNEQFF
.	TRBV18	TRBJ1-5	CASSPSTGGRGNQPQHF
.	TRBV7-8	TRBJ1-2	CASSLVDLYGYTF
.	TRBV5-8	TRBJ2-2	CASSLFGRQGTGELFF
.	TRBV6-5	TRBJ2-3	CASRINYAPTDTQYF
.	TRBV4-1	TRBJ1-4	CASSPLRRGEGEKLFF
once	TRBV7-2	TRBJ2-3	CASSLNLGTDTQYF
.	TRBV5-6	TRBJ2-1	CASSLTTGATYNEQFF
.	TRBV28	TRBJ2-2	CASSDGTGARTGELFF
.	TRBV7-3	TRBJ2-2	CASSFSGTGNTGELFF
.	TRBV4-2	TRBJ1-1	CASSPLHGEVNTEAFF
.	TRBV14	TRBJ1-1	CASSQESNTEAFF
.	TRBV7-3	TRBJ2-2	CASRGSGELFF
once	TRBV5-1	TRBJ2-5	CASSLGASQETQYF
.	TRBV5-1	TRBJ2-2	CASSGLLAGGTGELFF
.	TRBV6-5	TRBJ1-2	CASSYSNRGRGYGYTF
.	TRBV18	TRBJ2-5	CASSRGQGQETQYF
.	TRBV10-2	TRBJ1-5	CASSAIWGNSNQPQHF
.	TRBV27	TRBJ1-2	CASSPDRGLSLDGYTF